This T cell receptor beta chain was captured in a study of technical replicates of blood from a few donors. CDR1 is PRHDT and CDR2 is FYEKMQ in the germline V gene (reference sequence). Trimming took 2 bases from V and 4 from J, leaving 6 bases between them. This CDR3 is 12 amino acids long. Measured with immunoSEQ multiplex PCR; TCRdb has only the in-frame clones, and not every one. The sample carries tens of thousands of clones, 98% recorded once. Sequencing was done on a sample of T cells isolated from PBMCs. This TCR came from a human donor in good health. J is TRBJ2-7 and V is TRBV13; TRBD2 is a possible D gene (6 bases). DNA for the CDR3: TGTGCCAGCAGCTTACGGGAGTACGAGCAGTACTTC. It yields the protein CASSLREYEQYF.